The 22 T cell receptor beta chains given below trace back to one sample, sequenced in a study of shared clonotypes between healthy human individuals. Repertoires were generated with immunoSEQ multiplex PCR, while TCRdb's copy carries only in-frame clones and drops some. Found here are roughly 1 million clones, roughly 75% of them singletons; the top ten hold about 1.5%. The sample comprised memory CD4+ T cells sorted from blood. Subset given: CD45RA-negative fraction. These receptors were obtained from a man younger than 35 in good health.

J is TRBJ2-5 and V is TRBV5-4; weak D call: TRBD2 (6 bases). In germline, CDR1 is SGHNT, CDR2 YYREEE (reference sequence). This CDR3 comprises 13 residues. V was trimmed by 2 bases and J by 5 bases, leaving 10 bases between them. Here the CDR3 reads CASSFREAETQYF. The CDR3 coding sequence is TGTGCCAGCAGCTTCAGGGAGGCGGAGACCCAGTACTTC.

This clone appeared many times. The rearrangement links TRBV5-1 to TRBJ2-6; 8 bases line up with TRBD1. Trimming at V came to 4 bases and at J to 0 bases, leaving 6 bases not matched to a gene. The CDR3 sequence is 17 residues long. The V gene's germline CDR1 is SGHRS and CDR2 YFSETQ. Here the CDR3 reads CASSDWTGHSGANVLTF. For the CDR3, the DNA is TGCGCCAGCAGCGACTGGACAGGGCACTCTGGGGCCAACGTCCTGACTTTC.

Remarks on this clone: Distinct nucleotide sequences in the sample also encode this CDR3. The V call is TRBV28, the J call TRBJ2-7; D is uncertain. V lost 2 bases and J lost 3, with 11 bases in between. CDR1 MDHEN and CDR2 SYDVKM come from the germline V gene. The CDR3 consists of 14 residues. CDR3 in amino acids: CASSLRANNYEQYF. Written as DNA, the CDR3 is TGTGCCAGCAGTTTAAGGGCGAACAACTACGAGCAGTACTTC.

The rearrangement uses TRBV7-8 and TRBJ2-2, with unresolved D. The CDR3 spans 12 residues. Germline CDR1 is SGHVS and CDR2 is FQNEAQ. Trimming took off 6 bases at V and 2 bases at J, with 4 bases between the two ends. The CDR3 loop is CASRENTGELFF. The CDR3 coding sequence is TGTGCCAGCAGAGAAAACACCGGGGAGCTGTTTTTT.

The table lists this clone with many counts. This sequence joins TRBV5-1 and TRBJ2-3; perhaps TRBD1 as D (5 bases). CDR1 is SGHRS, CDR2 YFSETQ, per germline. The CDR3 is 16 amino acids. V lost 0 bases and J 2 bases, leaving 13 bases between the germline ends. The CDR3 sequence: CASSLADSFSTDTQYF. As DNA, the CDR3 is TGCGCCAGCAGCTTGGCCGACAGCTTTTCCACAGATACGCAGTATTTT.

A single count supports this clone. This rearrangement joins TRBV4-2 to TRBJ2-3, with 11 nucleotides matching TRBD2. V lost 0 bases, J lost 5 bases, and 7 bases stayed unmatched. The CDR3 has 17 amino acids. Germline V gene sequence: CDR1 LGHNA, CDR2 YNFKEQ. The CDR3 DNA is TGTGCCAGCAGCCAAGAGACTAGCGGGACAAATTTAGATACGCAGTATTTT. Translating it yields CASSQETSGTNLDTQYF.

The CDR3 loop reads CASSKPGGSTDTQYF. The CDR3 DNA is TGTGCCAGCAGCAAGCCAGGGGGTAGCACAGATACGCAGTATTTT. The chain has TRBV11-1 and TRBJ2-3; 7 nucleotides agree with TRBD1. Germline V gene sequence: CDR1 SGHAT, CDR2 FQDESV (reference sequence). The CDR3 length is 15 residues. Unmatched junction bases numbered 5, after V lost 5 bases and J lost 0 bases. Full variable domain (outside the CDR3, taken from reference TRBV11-1 and TRBJ2-3): EAEVAQSPRYKITEKSQAVAFWCDPISGHATLYWYRQILGQGPELLVQFQDESVVDDSQLPKDRFSAERLKGVDSTLKIQPAELGDSAMYLCASSKPGGSTDTQYFGPGTRLTVL.

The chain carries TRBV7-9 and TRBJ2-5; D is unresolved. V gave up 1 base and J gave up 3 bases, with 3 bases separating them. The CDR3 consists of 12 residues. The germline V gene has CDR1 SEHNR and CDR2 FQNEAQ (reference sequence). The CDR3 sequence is CASSLVEETQYF. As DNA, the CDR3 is TGTGCCAGCAGCTTAGTAGAAGAGACCCAGTACTTC.

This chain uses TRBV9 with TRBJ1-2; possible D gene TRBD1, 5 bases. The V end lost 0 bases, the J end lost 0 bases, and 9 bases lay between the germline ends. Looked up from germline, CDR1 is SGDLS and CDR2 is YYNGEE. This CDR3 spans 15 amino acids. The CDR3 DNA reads TGTGCCAGCAGCGTAGGGCCAGGGACTAACTATGGCTACACCTTC. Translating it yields CASSVGPGTNYGYTF.

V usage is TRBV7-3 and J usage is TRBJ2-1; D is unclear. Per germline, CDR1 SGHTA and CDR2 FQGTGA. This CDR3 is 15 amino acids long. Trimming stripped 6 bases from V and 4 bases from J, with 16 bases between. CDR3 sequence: CASSVSPAGYNEQFF. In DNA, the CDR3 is TGTGCCAGCAGTGTATCTCCAGCCGGGTACAATGAGCAGTTCTTC.

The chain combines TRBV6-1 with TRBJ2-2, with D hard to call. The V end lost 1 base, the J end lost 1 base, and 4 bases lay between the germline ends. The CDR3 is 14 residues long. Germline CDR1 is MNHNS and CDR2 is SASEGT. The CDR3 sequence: CASSEDRNTGELFF. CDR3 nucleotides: TGTGCCAGCAGTGAAGACAGGAACACCGGGGAGCTGTTTTTT.

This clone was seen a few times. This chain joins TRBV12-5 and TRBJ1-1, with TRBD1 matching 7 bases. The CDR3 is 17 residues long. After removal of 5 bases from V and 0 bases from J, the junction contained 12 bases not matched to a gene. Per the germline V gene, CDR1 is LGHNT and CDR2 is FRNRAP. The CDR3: CASGPTGTANMNTEAFF. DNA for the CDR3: TGTGCTAGTGGTCCGACCGGGACAGCAAACATGAACACTGAAGCTTTCTTT.

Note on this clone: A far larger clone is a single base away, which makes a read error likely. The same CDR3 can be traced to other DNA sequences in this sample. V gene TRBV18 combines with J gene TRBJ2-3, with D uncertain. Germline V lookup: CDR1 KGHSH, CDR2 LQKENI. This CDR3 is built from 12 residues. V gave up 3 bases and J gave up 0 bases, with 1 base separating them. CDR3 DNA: TGTGCCAGCTCACCTAGCACAGATACGCAGTATTTT. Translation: CASSPSTDTQYF.

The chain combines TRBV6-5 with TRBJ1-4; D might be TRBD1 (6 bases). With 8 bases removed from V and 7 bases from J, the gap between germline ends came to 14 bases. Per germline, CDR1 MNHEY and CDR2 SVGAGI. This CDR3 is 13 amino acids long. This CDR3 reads CASARTGFEKLFF. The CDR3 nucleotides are TGTGCCAGCGCAAGAACAGGGTTTGAAAAACTGTTTTTT.

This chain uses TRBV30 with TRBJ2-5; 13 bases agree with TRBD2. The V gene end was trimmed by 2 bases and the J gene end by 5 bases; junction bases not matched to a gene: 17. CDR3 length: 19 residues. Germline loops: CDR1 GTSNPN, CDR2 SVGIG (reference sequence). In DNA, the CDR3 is TGTGCCTGGAGTCAAGGAAGGACTAGCGGGAGTTGGAATATCGAGACCCAGTACTTC. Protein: CAWSQGRTSGSWNIETQYF.

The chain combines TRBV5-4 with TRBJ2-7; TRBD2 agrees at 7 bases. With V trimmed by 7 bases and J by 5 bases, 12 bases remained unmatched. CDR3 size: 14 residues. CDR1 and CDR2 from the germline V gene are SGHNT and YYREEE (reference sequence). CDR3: CASRRYSGSDEQYF. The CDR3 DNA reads TGTGCCAGCCGCCGATATAGCGGGTCCGACGAGCAGTACTTC. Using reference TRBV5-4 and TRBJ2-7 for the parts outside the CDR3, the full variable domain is ETGVTQSPTHLIKTRGQQVTLRCSSQSGHNTVSWYQQALGQGPQFIFQYYREEENGRGNFPPRFSGLQFPNYSSELNVNALELDDSALYLCASRRYSGSDEQYFGPGTRLTVT.

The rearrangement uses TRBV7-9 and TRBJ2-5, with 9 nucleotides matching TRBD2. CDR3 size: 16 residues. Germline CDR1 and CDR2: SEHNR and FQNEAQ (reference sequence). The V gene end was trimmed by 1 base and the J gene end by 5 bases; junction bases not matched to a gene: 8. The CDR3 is CASSLGLAGSGETQYF. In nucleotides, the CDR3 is TGTGCCAGCAGCTTAGGGCTAGCGGGGTCAGGGGAGACCCAGTACTTC.

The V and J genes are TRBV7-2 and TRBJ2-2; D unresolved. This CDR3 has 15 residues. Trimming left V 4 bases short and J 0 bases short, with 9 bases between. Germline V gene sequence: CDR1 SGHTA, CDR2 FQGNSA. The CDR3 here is CASSSGTTNTGELFF. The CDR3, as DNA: TGTGCCAGCAGCTCCGGAACAACGAACACCGGGGAGCTGTTTTTT.

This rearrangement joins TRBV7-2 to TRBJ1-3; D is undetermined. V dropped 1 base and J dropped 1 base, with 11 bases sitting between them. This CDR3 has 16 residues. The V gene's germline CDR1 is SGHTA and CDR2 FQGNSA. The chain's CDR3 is CASSLDPKGSGNTIYF. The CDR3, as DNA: TGTGCCAGCAGCTTAGATCCGAAGGGATCTGGAAACACCATATATTTT.

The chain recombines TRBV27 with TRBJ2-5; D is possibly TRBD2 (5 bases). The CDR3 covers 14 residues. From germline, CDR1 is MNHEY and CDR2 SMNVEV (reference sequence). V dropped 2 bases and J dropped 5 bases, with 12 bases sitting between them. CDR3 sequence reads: CASSLRAAPETQYF. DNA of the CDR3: TGTGCCAGCAGTTTAAGAGCGGCCCCGGAGACCCAGTACTTC.

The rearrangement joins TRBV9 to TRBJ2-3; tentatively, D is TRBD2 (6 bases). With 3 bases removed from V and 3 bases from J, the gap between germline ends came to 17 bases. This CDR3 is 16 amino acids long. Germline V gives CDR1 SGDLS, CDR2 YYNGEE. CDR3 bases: TGTGCCAGCAGCGGGTCGTTAGCGGAATTGACAGATACGCAGTATTTT. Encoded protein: CASSGSLAELTDTQYF.

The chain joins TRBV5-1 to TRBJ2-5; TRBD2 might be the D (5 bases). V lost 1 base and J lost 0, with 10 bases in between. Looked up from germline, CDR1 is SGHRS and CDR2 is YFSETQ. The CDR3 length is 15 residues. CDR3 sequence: CASSLTSGNQETQYF. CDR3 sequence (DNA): TGCGCCAGCAGCTTGACTTCGGGGAACCAAGAGACCCAGTACTTC.